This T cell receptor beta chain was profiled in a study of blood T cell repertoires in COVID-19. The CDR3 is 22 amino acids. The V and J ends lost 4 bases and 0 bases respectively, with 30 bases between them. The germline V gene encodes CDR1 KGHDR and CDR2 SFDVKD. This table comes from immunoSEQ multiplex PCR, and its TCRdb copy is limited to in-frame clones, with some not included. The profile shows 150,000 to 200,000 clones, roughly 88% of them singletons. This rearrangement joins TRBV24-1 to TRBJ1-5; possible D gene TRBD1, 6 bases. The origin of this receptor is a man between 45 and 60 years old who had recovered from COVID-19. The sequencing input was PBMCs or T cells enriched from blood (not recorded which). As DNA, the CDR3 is TGTGCCACCAGTGACCCACCAAACCCGGGACATCTATTTAGAGGTAGCAATCAGCCCCAGCATTTT. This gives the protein CATSDPPNPGHLFRGSNQPQHF.